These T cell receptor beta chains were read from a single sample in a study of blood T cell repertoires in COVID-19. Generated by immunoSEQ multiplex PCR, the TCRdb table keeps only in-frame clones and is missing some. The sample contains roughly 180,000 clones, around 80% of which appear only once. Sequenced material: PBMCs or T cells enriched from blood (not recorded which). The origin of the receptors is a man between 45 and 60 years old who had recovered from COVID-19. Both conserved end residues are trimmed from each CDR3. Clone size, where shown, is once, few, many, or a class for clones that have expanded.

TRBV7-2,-,ASSLRQGAGSPLH
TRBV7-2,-,ASTGNPAWGYT
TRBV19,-,ASSMARGETQY
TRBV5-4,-,ASSSSVTSTDTQY
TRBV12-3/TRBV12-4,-,ASSYGGYEQY
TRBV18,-,ASSPLDNSPLH
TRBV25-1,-,ASSAGQGRSVF
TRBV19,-,ASNMGQGNTEAF
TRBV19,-,AGTGVGKLF
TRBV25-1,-,ASSERGGVEGYT
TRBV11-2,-,ASSLGLRTNYGYT
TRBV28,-,ASSLRAPPQH
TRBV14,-,ASSQYGDNSPLH
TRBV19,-,ASSIVGRGNQPQH
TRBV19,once,ASSSSGTVSYEQY
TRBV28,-,ASTSTGGIVSGSVDEQF
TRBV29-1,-,SVERGSLRGIA
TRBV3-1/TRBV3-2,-,ASSQDHQGLYGYT
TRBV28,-,ASSPGGTTDTQY
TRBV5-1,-,ASSPSGRAMDEQF
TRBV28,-,ASSPAGLAGTYEQY
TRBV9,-,ASSTSGLRNTEAF
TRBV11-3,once,ASSFEGGRQF